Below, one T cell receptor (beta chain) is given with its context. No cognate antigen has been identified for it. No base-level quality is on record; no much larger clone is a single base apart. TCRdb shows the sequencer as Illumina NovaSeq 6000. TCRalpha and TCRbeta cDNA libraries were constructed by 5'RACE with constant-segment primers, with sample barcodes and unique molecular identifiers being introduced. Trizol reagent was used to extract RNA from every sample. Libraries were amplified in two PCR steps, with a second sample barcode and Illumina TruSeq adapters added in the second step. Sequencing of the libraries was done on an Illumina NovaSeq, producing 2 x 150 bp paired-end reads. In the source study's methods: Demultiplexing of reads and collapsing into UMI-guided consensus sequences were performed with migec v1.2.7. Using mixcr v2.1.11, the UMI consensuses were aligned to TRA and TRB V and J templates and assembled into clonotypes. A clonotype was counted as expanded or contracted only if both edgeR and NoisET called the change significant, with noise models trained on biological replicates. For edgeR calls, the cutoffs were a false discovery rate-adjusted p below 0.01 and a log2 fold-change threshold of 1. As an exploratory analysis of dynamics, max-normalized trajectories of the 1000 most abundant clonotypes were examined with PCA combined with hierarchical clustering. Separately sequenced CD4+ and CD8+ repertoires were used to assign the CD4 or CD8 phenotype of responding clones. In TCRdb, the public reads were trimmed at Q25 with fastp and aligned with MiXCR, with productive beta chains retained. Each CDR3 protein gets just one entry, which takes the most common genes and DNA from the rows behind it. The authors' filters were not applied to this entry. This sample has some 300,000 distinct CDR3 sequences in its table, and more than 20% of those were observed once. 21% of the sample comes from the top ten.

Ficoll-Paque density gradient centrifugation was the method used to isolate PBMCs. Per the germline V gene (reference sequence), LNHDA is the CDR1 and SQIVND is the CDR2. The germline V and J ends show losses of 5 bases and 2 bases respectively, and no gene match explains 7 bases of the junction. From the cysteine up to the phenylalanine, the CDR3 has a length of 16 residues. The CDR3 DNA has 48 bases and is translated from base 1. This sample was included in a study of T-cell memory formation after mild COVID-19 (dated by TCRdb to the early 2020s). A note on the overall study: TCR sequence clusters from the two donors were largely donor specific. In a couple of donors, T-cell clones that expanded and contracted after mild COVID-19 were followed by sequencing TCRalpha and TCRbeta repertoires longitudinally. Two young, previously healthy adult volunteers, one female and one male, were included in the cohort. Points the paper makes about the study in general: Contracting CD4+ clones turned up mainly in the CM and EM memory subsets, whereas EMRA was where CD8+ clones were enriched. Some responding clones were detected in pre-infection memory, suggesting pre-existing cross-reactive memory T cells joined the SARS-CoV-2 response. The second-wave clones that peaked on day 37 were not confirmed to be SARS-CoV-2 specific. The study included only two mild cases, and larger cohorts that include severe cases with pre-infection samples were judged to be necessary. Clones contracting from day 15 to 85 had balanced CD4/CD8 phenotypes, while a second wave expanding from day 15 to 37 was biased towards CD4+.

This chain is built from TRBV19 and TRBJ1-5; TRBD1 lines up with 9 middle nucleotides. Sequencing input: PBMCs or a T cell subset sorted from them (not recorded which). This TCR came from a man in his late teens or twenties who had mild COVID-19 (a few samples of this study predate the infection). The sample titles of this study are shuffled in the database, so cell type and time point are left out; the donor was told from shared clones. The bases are TGTGCCAGTAGTCCCCGGACAGGGGCTGGCAATCAGCCCCAGCATTTT. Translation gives CASSPRTGAGNQPQHF.